These 27 T cell receptor beta chains share one sample of origin, sequenced in a study of T cells of healthy individuals. TCRdb re-called the 5' RACE reads with MiXCR, one entry per CDR3 protein. The table has tens of thousands of distinct CDR3 sequences, approximately 4.5% seen once. Receptors originate from a human donor in good health.

This chain uses TRBV29-1 with TRBJ2-7; possible D gene TRBD1, 5 bases. Germline assignment: CDR1 SQVTM and CDR2 ANQGSEA. The CDR3 sequence is 12 residues long. V lost 4 bases, J lost 2 bases, and 9 bases lay in between. This CDR3 reads CSVGMGPYEQYF. CDR3 nucleotide sequence: TGCAGCGTTGGTATGGGGCCCTACGAGCAGTACTTC.

This clonotype was observed many times. The chain carries TRBV3-1 and TRBJ1-2; D remains ambiguous. The germline V gene has CDR1 LGHDT and CDR2 YNNKEL (reference sequence). Deletions cut 0 bases from V and 7 bases from J, with 15 bases between. The CDR3 loop spans 15 amino acids. CDR3 coding DNA: TGTGCCAGCAGCCAAGATCTGAACAGTTTTGGTGGCTACACCTTC. It specifies CASSQDLNSFGGYTF.

This clonotype was recorded many times. This sequence joins TRBV20-1 and TRBJ2-7; no reliable D call. The CDR3 is 14 residues long. The germline V gene has CDR1 DFQATT and CDR2 SNEGSKA (reference sequence). Trimming left V 5 bases short and J 2 bases short, with 16 bases between. CDR3 bases: TGCAGTGCTCTCCCTCCCACTCAGACCTACGAGCAGTACTTC. Its translation is CSALPPTQTYEQYF.

A few counts support this clonotype. The rearrangement uses TRBV4-2 and TRBJ2-7; TRBD2 agrees at 7 bases. The germline V gene encodes CDR1 LGHNA and CDR2 YNFKEQ. The CDR3 length is 15 residues. V lost 1 base to trimming and J lost 1 base; unmatched junction nucleotides: 4. CDR3 amino acids: CASSQGAGESYEQYF. The CDR3 DNA reads TGTGCCAGCAGCCAAGGGGCGGGGGAATCCTACGAGCAGTACTTC.

This clonotype was picked up many times. The J gene is TRBJ2-7, the V gene TRBV15, with D possibly TRBD1 on 5 matching bases. CDR1 LNHNV and CDR2 YYDKDF come from the germline V gene (reference sequence). The CDR3 is 15 amino acids. V lost 3 bases to trimming and J lost 2 bases, with 14 bases between them. The DNA of the CDR3 is TGTGCCACCAGCAGCGAGTCGGACAATACCTACGAGCAGTACTTC. Residues: CATSSESDNTYEQYF.

This CDR3 is CASSLWGTGELFF. The DNA of the CDR3 is TGTGCCAGCAGCTTGTGGGGCACCGGGGAGCTGTTTTTT. J is TRBJ2-2 and V is TRBV5-6; no firm D call. The germline gives CDR1 SGHDT, CDR2 YYEEEE. The V end was cut by 1 base, the J end by 4 bases, with 5 bases between. This CDR3 is 13 amino acids long. Variable domain in full (rest from reference TRBV5-6 and TRBJ2-2): DAGVTQSPTHLIKTRGQQVTLRCSPKSGHDTVSWYQQALGQGPQFIFQYYEEEERQRGNFPDRFSGHQFPNYSSELNVNALLLGDSALYLCASSLWGTGELFFGEGSRLTVL.

Concerning this clonotype: This may be a read error, as it is one base from a much larger clone. No conserved phenylalanine or tryptophan ends this CDR3, so it is likely a read error. The rearrangement links TRBV6-1 to TRBJ1-1; D remains unclear. V lost 2 bases to trimming and J lost 0 bases, with 16 bases between them. The CDR3 totals 17 residues. The germline gives CDR1 MNHNS, CDR2 SASEGT. The CDR3 sequence is CASSEFSVWGMNTEAFL. The CDR3 DNA sequence: TGTGCCAGCAGTGAATTTTCAGTGTGGGGTATGAACACTGAAGCTTTCTTG.

This clonotype has ten or more counts. The chain couples TRBV20-1 to TRBJ2-1, with 8 bases aligning to TRBD2. The CDR3 is 14 amino acids. V gave up 5 bases and J gave up 9 bases; unmatched junction bases: 12. In germline, CDR1 is DFQATT, CDR2 SNEGSKA (reference sequence). The DNA of the CDR3 is TGCAGTGCTGTTAGCGGGATCGTTCCTGTTGAGCAGTTCTTC. Its translation is CSAVSGIVPVEQFF.

This clonotype has ten or more counts. The chain carries TRBV27 and TRBJ2-7, with 12 bases lining up with TRBD1. The CDR3 is made up of 16 amino acids. The germline V gene has CDR1 MNHEY and CDR2 SMNVEV (reference sequence). The junction had 7 bases not matched to a gene; V was cut back by 2 bases and J by 5 bases. The CDR3 DNA reads TGTGCCAGCAGTTTAAGGGGACAGGGGGCACGGAACGAGCAGTACTTC. This codes for CASSLRGQGARNEQYF.

There are many counts of this clonotype. This rearrangement joins TRBV27 to TRBJ2-1, with 10 bases fitting TRBD1. CDR1 and CDR2 from the germline V gene are MNHEY and SMNVEV (reference sequence). V shed 3 bases, J shed 9 bases, and the junction held 5 bases outside the gene matches. The CDR3 spans 14 residues. Here the CDR3 DNA reads TGTGCCAGCAGTTTTAGGGACAGGGGTGCTGAGCAGTTCTTC. It yields the protein CASSFRDRGAEQFF.

Points on this clonotype: A much larger clone differs by one base, so this may be a read error. Likely a read error: the CDR3 ends without its conserved phenylalanine or tryptophan. The chain recombines TRBV18 with TRBJ2-1; D possibly matches TRBD1 or TRBD2 (6 bases each). CDR1 is KGHSH and CDR2 is LQKENI in the germline V gene. The CDR3 covers 13 residues. V shed 1 base and J shed 8 bases, with 9 bases lying between them. CDR3 DNA sequence: TGTGCCAGCTCACCACAGAGGGGGGATGAGCAGTTCTTA. Protein sequence: CASSPQRGDEQFL.

In this sample, this clonotype turned up many times. This sequence joins TRBV4-3 and TRBJ2-6; D unclear. Germline V CDR1 and CDR2: LGHNA, YSLEER. The length of the CDR3 is 16 residues. Trimming removed 0 bases at V and 0 bases at J, with 6 bases between. The CDR3 sequence is CASSQDGSSGANVLTF. The CDR3 DNA sequence: TGCGCCAGCAGCCAAGATGGAAGCTCTGGGGCCAACGTCCTGACTTTC.

The rearrangement links TRBV9 to TRBJ2-3; 8 bases match TRBD2. J lost 1 base, V lost 4 bases, and 5 bases had no gene match. The CDR3 runs 15 residues. Per the germline V gene, CDR1 is SGDLS and CDR2 is YYNGEE. Here the CDR3 DNA reads TGTGCCAGCAGCTCCGGAGCGGGGGGCACAGATACGCAGTATTTT. Its protein is CASSSGAGGTDTQYF.

V gene TRBV11-2 combines with J gene TRBJ2-5; D might be TRBD1 (6 bases). The CDR3 contains 15 residues. The V gene's germline CDR1 is SGHAT and CDR2 FQNNGV. The V gene lost 1 base and the J gene lost 2 bases, with 11 bases spanning the gap. CDR3 coding DNA: TGTGCCAGCAGCTTAGGCACAGGGTTTCAAGAGACCCAGTACTTC. Amino acids: CASSLGTGFQETQYF.

This clonotype was seen ten or more times. CDR3: CASTGRRIYEQYF. The CDR3 region has the DNA TGTGCCAGCACCGGGCGGAGGATTTACGAGCAGTACTTC. V gene TRBV2 combines with J gene TRBJ2-7, with D perhaps TRBD2 (5 bases). This CDR3 comprises 13 residues. The germline gives CDR1 SNHLY, CDR2 FYNNEI. V lost 7 bases to trimming and J lost 4 bases, with 14 bases between them.

This clonotype was seen ten or more times. This sequence joins TRBV5-1 and TRBJ2-3; tentatively, D is TRBD2 (6 bases). V lost 2 bases and J 0 bases, leaving 13 bases between the germline ends. CDR1 is SGHRS, CDR2 YFSETQ, per germline. This CDR3 comprises 16 residues. This CDR3 reads CASSLQLALSTDTQYF. The CDR3 DNA sequence: TGCGCCAGCAGCTTACAACTAGCCCTAAGCACAGATACGCAGTATTTT.

This clonotype was seen many times. This chain connects TRBV20-1 to TRBJ1-5, with D hard to call. The CDR3 length is 15 residues. The ends were cut back, 3 bases at V and 6 bases at J, with 18 bases in the middle. Per germline, CDR1 DFQATT and CDR2 SNEGSKA (reference sequence). This chain's CDR3 is CSARVPGRVGQPQHF. CDR3 DNA sequence: TGCAGTGCTAGGGTCCCCGGGAGGGTTGGTCAGCCCCAGCATTTT.

This clonotype was seen at least ten times. The V and J genes are TRBV11-2 and TRBJ2-1; D call uncertain. Germline V CDR1 and CDR2: SGHAT, FQNNGV. The CDR3 has 13 amino acids. V was trimmed by 5 bases and J by 6 bases, leaving 11 bases between them. DNA for the CDR3: TGTGCCAGCAGCCCAAGTTGGTTCAATGAGCAGTTCTTC. It is translated as CASSPSWFNEQFF.

At least ten counts were recorded for this clonotype. This rearrangement joins TRBV10-3 to TRBJ1-4; D gene uncertain. Germline lookup yields CDR1 ENHRY and CDR2 SYGVKD. V dropped 4 bases and J dropped 2 bases, with 5 bases sitting between them. CDR3 size: 13 residues. CDR3: CAISAGTNEKLFF. The CDR3 DNA reads as TGTGCCATCAGTGCGGGCACTAATGAAAAACTGTTTTTT.

With respect to this clonotype: It may be a read error: a sequence one base away is much more abundant. The rearrangement joins TRBV7-2 to TRBJ2-7; TRBD1 is a possible D gene (6 bases). CDR1 and CDR2 from the germline V gene are SGHTA and FQGNSA. This CDR3 comprises 15 residues. DNA of the CDR3: TGTGCCAGCAGCTCGACAGGTTCTAGCTCCTACGAGCTGTACTTC. Its protein is CASSSTGSSSYELYF.

This rearrangement joins TRBV12-3 or TRBV12-4 to TRBJ1-4; D possibly corresponds to TRBD1 (5 bases). There are 13 residues in the CDR3. Trimming shortened V by 4 bases and J by 4 bases, and 7 bases separated the two germline ends. The CDR3 nucleotides are TGTGCCAGCAGTTCGACAGTTAATGAAAAACTGTTTTTT. It translates to CASSSTVNEKLFF.

The table lists this clonotype with many counts. This chain links TRBV2 with TRBJ2-2, with 10 nucleotides matching TRBD1. The length of the CDR3 is 14 residues. V trimming: 4 bases; J trimming: 5 bases; junction bases outside the gene matches: 1. Germline lookup yields CDR1 SNHLY and CDR2 FYNNEI. Here the CDR3 reads CASSGTGGTGELFF. The CDR3 coding sequence is TGTGCCAGCAGTGGGACAGGGGGGACCGGGGAGCTGTTTTTT.

This clonotype appeared many times. V usage is TRBV4-1 and J usage is TRBJ2-3; 12 bases are a match to TRBD2. Germline assignment: CDR1 MGHRA and CDR2 YSYEKL. This CDR3 is 20 amino acids long. Trimming removed 2 bases from V and 2 bases from J; junction bases left unmatched: 14. In DNA form, the CDR3 reads TGCGCCAGCAGCCAACTTGGACTAGCGGGGCGCTCTGATGACACAGATACGCAGTATTTT. As protein: CASSQLGLAGRSDDTDTQYF.

This clonotype was counted many times. The rearrangement joins TRBV18 to TRBJ2-4; weak D call: TRBD2 (6 bases). The V end lost 5 bases, the J end lost 2 bases, and 19 bases lay between the germline ends. This CDR3 region has 17 residues. CDR1 KGHSH and CDR2 LQKENI come from the germline V gene. This CDR3 reads CASSGLEGEGPKNIQYF. The CDR3 nucleotides are TGTGCCAGCTCAGGACTGGAGGGTGAAGGTCCCAAAAACATTCAGTACTTC.

This clonotype was seen a few times. This sequence joins TRBV27 and TRBJ2-3; TRBD2 matches 10 bases. The germline V gene encodes CDR1 MNHEY and CDR2 SMNVEV (reference sequence). Trimming removed 9 bases from V and 2 bases from J; junction bases left unmatched: 5. This CDR3 region has 14 residues. CDR3 amino acids: CASYGLADTDTQYF. For the CDR3, the DNA is TGTGCCAGTTATGGACTAGCGGACACAGATACGCAGTATTTT.

This clonotype occurred many times. The chain uses TRBV5-5 and TRBJ2-5; 7 bases align to TRBD2. Per germline, CDR1 SGHKS and CDR2 YYEKEE (reference sequence). The V and J ends lost 7 bases and 7 bases, in that order; junction bases with no gene match: 13. This CDR3 region has 14 residues. The CDR3 nucleotides are TGTGCCAGCGAAAGCGGGGCTATCCTAGGGACCCAGTACTTC. It encodes CASESGAILGTQYF.

This clonotype was detected ten times or more. The chain uses TRBV6-5 and TRBJ1-1, with D perhaps matching TRBD1 (6 bases). The length of the CDR3 is 16 residues. Germline V gene lookup returns CDR1 MNHEY and CDR2 SVGAGI. V lost 0 bases, J lost 0 bases, and 11 bases lay in between. As DNA, the CDR3 is TGTGCCAGCAGTTACTCTAGACAGGTCATGAACACTGAAGCTTTCTTT. It encodes CASSYSRQVMNTEAFF.